This TCR beta chain was identified in a study of cytomegalovirus exposure and HLA in healthy donors. Study-wide results and caveats: Sequencing artifact likely explains a cluster of highly shared sequence variants. According to an earlier analysis, most TCR beta V segments yielded productive rearrangements about 87% or about 30% of the time. Upon later analysis, TCR association rates were observed to vary by HLA locus, being highest for DRB1 and lowest for HLA-C.

Primers: 60 Vbeta forward and 13 Jbeta reverse. Clones were sequenced by immunoSEQ multiplex PCR, and TCRdb holds only the in-frame ones, with some missing. Counted here are 60,000 or so clones, approximately 80% occurring once; the ten biggest clones make up roughly 3.4%. V lost 6 bases to trimming and J lost 4 bases, with 18 bases between them. Per the germline V gene, CDR1 is SNHLY and CDR2 is FYNNEI. The CDR3 has 16 amino acids. This clone is a singleton in its sample. Its antigen is currently unknown. This receptor was taken from a woman aged 35 to 49 in good health and CMV-seropositive. The sample was PBMCs. The rearrangement links TRBV2 to TRBJ2-2; TRBD2 is a possible D gene (6 bases). The CDR3 protein is CASSPWGVKSTGELFF. In nucleotides, the CDR3 is TGTGCCAGCAGCCCTTGGGGGGTGAAGAGCACCGGGGAGCTGTTTTTT.